Sequencing of this T cell receptor beta chain was carried out in a study of blood T cell repertoires in COVID-19. The assay was immunoSEQ multiplex PCR, and TCRdb's table has in-frame clones only and misses some. The data contain 200,000 to 250,000 clones, more than 80% of them seen just once; the ten biggest clones take up over 1%. Seattle cases were enrolled at active infection and followed longitudinally. This sequence was found in a woman in her 30s with COVID-19, enrolled during active disease. The sequenced sample consisted of peripheral blood.

The chain's CDR3 is CASSNRDRAEAFF. CDR3 bases: TGTGCCAGTAGTAACCGGGACAGGGCTGAAGCTTTCTTT. The chain carries TRBV19 and TRBJ1-1, with 9 bases matching TRBD1. Germline trimming cut 4 bases from V and 6 bases from J; bases unmatched to any gene: 3. The CDR3 contains 13 residues. CDR1 is LNHDA, CDR2 SQIVND, per germline (reference sequence).